Listed here are 16 T cell receptor beta chains from one sample, sequenced in a study of CD8 T cells in ankylosing spondylitis. TCRdb reanalysed the 5' RACE reads using MiXCR and keeps one entry per CDR3 protein. There are approximately 350,000 distinct CDR3 sequences in the sample; roughly 14% occur only once, and approximately 0.99% lies in the top ten. The sample was blood, either unsorted or a sorted T cell fraction (not recorded which). These receptors were obtained from a male donor with ankylosing spondylitis or in good health (not recorded which).

V usage is TRBV5-1 and J usage is TRBJ2-1; TRBD1 aligns across 10 bases. This CDR3 has 15 amino acids. The V segment lost 0 bases and the J segment 6 bases; nucleotides outside the gene matches: 3. Germline V gene lookup returns CDR1 SGHRS and CDR2 YFSETQ. In DNA, the CDR3 is TGCGCCAGCAGCTTGGATGGGACAGGGGTCAATGAGCAGTTCTTC. Translating it yields CASSLDGTGVNEQFF.

The chain carries TRBV10-3 and TRBJ1-2, with 8 bases matching TRBD1. J was trimmed by 8 bases and V by 2 bases; bases with no gene match: 10. Germline loops: CDR1 ENHRY, CDR2 SYGVKD. This CDR3 has 15 amino acids. Here the CDR3 reads CAISEKAGGNWGYTF. CDR3 DNA: TGTGCCATCAGTGAGAAGGCAGGGGGCAATTGGGGCTACACCTTC.

The J gene is TRBJ2-2, the V gene TRBV20-1, with a possible D match to TRBD1 (5 bases). The V end was cut by 6 bases, the J end by 7 bases, with 12 bases between. The CDR3 has 12 amino acids. Germline V CDR1 and CDR2: DFQATT, SNEGSKA (reference sequence). Here the CDR3 reads CSASTGHGELFF. For the CDR3, the DNA is TGCAGTGCGTCGACCGGACACGGGGAGCTGTTTTTT.

V gene TRBV3-1 combines with J gene TRBJ2-5, with D possibly matching TRBD1 (6 bases). CDR1 and CDR2 from the germline V gene are LGHDT and YNNKEL (reference sequence). CDR3 size: 17 residues. Trimming took 0 bases from V and 4 from J, leaving 18 bases between them. The CDR3, as DNA: TGTGCCAGCAGCCAAGAGGCGGCAGGGGCGCTGGGAGAGACCCAGTACTTC. Translating it yields CASSQEAAGALGETQYF.

The chain employs TRBV12-3 or TRBV12-4 and TRBJ2-2; D possibly corresponds to TRBD1 (5 bases). This CDR3 is 15 amino acids long. Trimming took off 2 bases at V and 6 bases at J, with 13 bases between the two ends. CDR3 coding DNA: TGTGCCAGCAGTTTACGGACAACAGCCGCCGGGGAGCTGTTTTTT. It specifies CASSLRTTAAGELFF.

The chain links TRBV5-1 to TRBJ2-7; tentatively, D is TRBD2 (5 bases). The CDR3 runs 11 residues. Germline V gives CDR1 SGHRS, CDR2 YFSETQ. The CDR3 bases are TGCGCTAGCCGGGGAATCTACGAGCAGTACTTC. Amino acid sequence: CASRGIYEQYF. Drawing the rest from reference TRBV5-1 and TRBJ2-7, the complete variable domain is KAGVTQTPRYLIKTRGQQVTLSCSPISGHRSVSWYQQTPGQGLQFLFEYFSETQRNKGNFPGRFSGRQFSNSRSEMNVSTLELGDSALYLCASRGIYEQYFGPGTRLTVT.

There are a few counts of this clonotype. The V and J genes are TRBV15 and TRBJ2-7; D not certain. The germline V gene has CDR1 LNHNV and CDR2 YYDKDF (reference sequence). The CDR3 length is 13 residues. The V end lost 1 base, the J end lost 3 bases, and 7 bases lay between the germline ends. In DNA, the CDR3 is TGTGCCACCAGCAGAGGGCAGTTCTACGAGCAGTACTTC. Amino acid sequence: CATSRGQFYEQYF. Based on the CDR3 plus reference TRBV15 and TRBJ2-7, the full variable domain is DAMVIQNPRYQVTQFGKPVTLSCSQTLNHNVMYWYQQKSSQAPKLLFHYYDKDFNNEADTPDNFQSRRPNTSFCFLDIRSPGLGDTAMYLCATSRGQFYEQYFGPGTRLTVT.

This clonotype showed up many times. The genes are TRBV5-1 and TRBJ1-1; TRBD1 aligns across 7 bases. J was trimmed by 2 bases and V by 3 bases; bases with no gene match: 10. CDR1 SGHRS and CDR2 YFSETQ come from the germline V gene. The CDR3 is 16 amino acids. The CDR3 region has the DNA TGCGCCAGCAGCTGGGGGGTCGGGACAGTTAACACTGAAGCTTTCTTT. This gives the protein CASSWGVGTVNTEAFF.

The gene calls are TRBV5-1 and TRBJ2-7; 7 bases line up with TRBD2. Germline V lookup: CDR1 SGHRS, CDR2 YFSETQ. This CDR3 has 13 amino acids. J was trimmed by 1 base and V by 5 bases; bases with no gene match: 3. The CDR3 region has the DNA TGCGCCAGCAGTGGGGGGGGTTCCTACGAGCAGTACTTC. Amino acid sequence: CASSGGGSYEQYF.

This clonotype was counted between two and nine times. The V gene is TRBV3-1, the J gene TRBJ2-1, with D possibly being TRBD2 (6 bases). V was cut by 4 bases and J by 1 base, with 11 bases left in between. The CDR3 contains 15 residues. Germline V gives CDR1 LGHDT, CDR2 YNNKEL (reference sequence). Here the CDR3 DNA reads TGTGCCAGCAGCCGGGAGGCAGAATCCTACAATGAGCAGTTCTTC. It yields the protein CASSREAESYNEQFF.

V usage is TRBV24-1 and J usage is TRBJ1-6; D gene unclear. The V end lost 0 bases, the J end lost 8 bases, and 4 bases lay between the germline ends. The germline CDR1 and CDR2 sequences are KGHDR and SFDVKD. The CDR3 loop spans 13 amino acids. The CDR3 DNA follows: TGTGCCACCAGTGATTTGCCAGATTCACCCCTCCACTTT. The encoded protein is CATSDLPDSPLHF.

The chain couples TRBV29-1 to TRBJ2-5, with 9 bases matching TRBD1. The J segment lost 1 base and the V segment lost 4 bases, leaving 1 base of the junction unmatched. Germline V gene sequence: CDR1 SQVTM, CDR2 ANQGSEA. The CDR3 consists of 13 residues. CDR3 region: CSVGDRVQETQYF. CDR3 nucleotides: TGCAGCGTTGGGGACAGGGTCCAAGAGACCCAGTACTTC.

This clonotype has a count of ten or more. The CDR3 DNA follows: TGTGCCAGCAGTTATGGCTGGCGCACAGATACGCAGTATTTT. Its protein is CASSYGWRTDTQYF. The chain links TRBV6-5 to TRBJ2-3, with D unresolved. The CDR3 runs 14 residues. Germline assignment: CDR1 MNHEY and CDR2 SVGAGI. Trimming removed 3 bases at V and 1 base at J, with 8 bases between.

This clonotype was picked up a small number of times. This rearrangement joins TRBV20-1 to TRBJ1-2, with 7 bases aligning to TRBD1. Germline trimming cut 8 bases from V and 0 bases from J; bases unmatched to any gene: 9. Germline lookup yields CDR1 DFQATT and CDR2 SNEGSKA (reference sequence). The CDR3 has 14 residues. The CDR3: CSLSEQGPNYGYTF. Here the CDR3 DNA reads TGCAGTCTGTCGGAACAGGGGCCTAACTATGGCTACACCTTC.

In DNA form, the CDR3 reads TGCGCCAGCAGCACTCCGGGACAGGGGGATAATGAGCAGTTCTTC. Translation gives CASSTPGQGDNEQFF. The rearrangement joins TRBV10-1 to TRBJ2-1, with 11 bases aligning to TRBD1. This CDR3 is 15 amino acids long. Germline trimming cut 6 bases from V and 7 bases from J; bases unmatched to any gene: 8. The germline CDR1 and CDR2 sequences are WNHNN and SYGVQD (reference sequence).

This clonotype was recorded once. J is TRBJ2-1 and V is TRBV6-5; 11 nucleotides line up with TRBD2. CDR3 length: 16 amino acids. V was pared by 4 bases and J by 6 bases, with 8 bases of the junction left unmatched. The germline V gene encodes CDR1 MNHEY and CDR2 SVGAGI. The CDR3 bases are TGTGCCAGCAGTTCCCATAGCGGGGGGGCAAGCAATGAGCAGTTCTTC. Its protein product is CASSSHSGGASNEQFF.